A selection of T cell receptor beta chains follows, all from one sample in a study of beta chain features in type 1 diabetes. Generated by immunoSEQ multiplex PCR, the TCRdb table keeps only in-frame clones and is missing some. Here the sample spans around 160,000 clones, roughly 48% being singletons. The material sequenced was Tregs from blood. Receptors originate from a man younger than 35 in good health. Each CDR3 is given with its conserved first and last residue. Each record gives: J gene, clone size, V gene, D gene, CDR3 protein, CDR3 DNA. A D gene is named only where the DNA matches it firmly. Some rows have no size entry. The others give once, few or many, or a class for an expanded clone.

TRBJ2-3 once TRBV28 TRBD2 CATETSRSTDTQYF TGTGCCACCGAGACTAGCCGTAGCACAGATACGCAGTATTTT
TRBJ1-5 NA TRBV19 NA CASSMVPGAGAMQPQHF TGTGCCAGTAGTATGGTCCCGGGGGCGGGGGCGATGCAGCCCCAGCATTTT
TRBJ1-1 once TRBV27 TRBD1 CASSRTGLSTEAFF TGTGCCAGCAGTCGGACAGGGTTAAGCACTGAAGCTTTCTTT
TRBJ2-6 few TRBV28 NA CASREQGAGANVLTF TGTGCCAGCAGGGAACAGGGAGCTGGGGCCAACGTCCTGACTTTC
TRBJ2-5 NA TRBV7-8 NA CASSPSGVADETQYF TGTGCCAGCAGCCCCTCGGGGGTGGCAGACGAGACCCAGTACTTC
TRBJ2-7 NA TRBV29-1 TRBD1 CSVGQGSSYEQYF TGCAGCGTTGGACAGGGAAGCTCCTACGAGCAGTACTTC
TRBJ2-7 NA TRBV6-6 NA CASRSQGRNTYEQYF TGTGCCAGCAGATCACAGGGTAGGAATACCTACGAGCAGTACTTC
TRBJ1-5 NA TRBV7-3 NA CASSQTGTDSNQPQHF TGTGCCAGCAGTCAGACAGGTACCGATAGCAATCAGCCCCAGCATTTT
TRBJ2-7 once TRBV19 NA CASSRGDSTYEQYF TGTGCCAGTAGTAGGGGGGACAGTACCTACGAGCAGTACTTC
TRBJ2-3 few TRBV10-3 TRBD2 CAVYRGGSTDTQYF TGTGCCGTCTACCGGGGGGGATCCACAGATACGCAGTATTTT
TRBJ2-3 few TRBV7-3 NA CASSLTLAASTDTQYF TGTGCCAGCAGCTTAACACTGGCGGCGAGCACAGATACGCAGTATTTT